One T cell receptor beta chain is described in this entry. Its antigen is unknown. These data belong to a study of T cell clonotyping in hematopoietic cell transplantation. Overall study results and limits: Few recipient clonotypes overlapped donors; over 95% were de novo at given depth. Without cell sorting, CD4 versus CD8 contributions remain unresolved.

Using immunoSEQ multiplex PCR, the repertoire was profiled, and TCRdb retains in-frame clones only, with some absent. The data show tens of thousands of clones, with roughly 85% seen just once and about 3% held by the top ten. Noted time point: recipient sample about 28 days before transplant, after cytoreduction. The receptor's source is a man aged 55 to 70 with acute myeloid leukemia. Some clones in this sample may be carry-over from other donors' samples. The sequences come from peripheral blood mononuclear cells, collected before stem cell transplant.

The CDR3 DNA reads as TGTGCCAGCAGCCAAGATTGGGGGGCTGGAGGGGCCAACGTCCTGACTTTC. This codes for CASSQDWGAGGANVLTF. V and J are TRBV4-2 and TRBJ2-6, with D possibly being TRBD1 or TRBD2 (6 bases each). The V end lost 0 bases, the J end lost 4 bases, and 13 bases lay between the germline ends. The CDR3 totals 17 residues. Germline V lookup: CDR1 LGHNA, CDR2 YNFKEQ.